These 7 T cell receptor beta chains were sequenced from one sample in a study of blood T cell repertoires in COVID-19. The table came from immunoSEQ multiplex PCR; TCRdb's copy has only in-frame clones and leaves some out. Of over 200,000 clones in the sample, over 80% were seen once. What was sequenced was peripheral blood. The receptors were gathered from a young man with COVID-19, enrolled during active disease.

The chain employs TRBV6-5 and TRBJ2-7, with 8 bases fitting TRBD1. CDR1 is MNHEY and CDR2 is SVGAGI in the germline V gene. This CDR3 region has 15 residues. The trim removed 7 bases at V and 5 bases at J, leaving 13 bases unmatched. CDR3 in amino acids: CASTPAMTGDNEQYF. The CDR3, as DNA: TGTGCCAGCACACCCGCAATGACAGGGGATAACGAGCAGTACTTC.

The gene calls are TRBV10-3 and TRBJ1-2, with D possibly matching TRBD1 (6 bases). The germline V gene encodes CDR1 ENHRY and CDR2 SYGVKD. The CDR3 contains 16 residues. The V end was cut by 0 bases, the J end by 7 bases, with 18 bases between. CDR3 DNA sequence: TGTGCCATCAGTGAGTCGGTTCAGGGGTTCACAGGTGGCTACACCTTC. Its protein product is CAISESVQGFTGGYTF.

The V and J genes are TRBV2 and TRBJ1-5; possibly TRBD1 for D (5 bases). Trimming cost V 8 bases and J 3 bases, with 11 bases left between them. The CDR3 runs 13 residues. Germline CDR1 reads SNHLY; CDR2 reads FYNNEI. CDR3 protein: CASGRGPNQPQHF. The CDR3 DNA reads as TGTGCCAGCGGTAGGGGTCCCAATCAGCCCCAGCATTTT.

The V gene is TRBV4-2, the J gene TRBJ1-5; possible D gene TRBD1, 5 bases. This CDR3 has 15 residues. Between the trimmed V and J ends, which lost 0 bases and 5 bases, there was a span of 11 bases. Looked up from germline, CDR1 is LGHNA and CDR2 is YNFKEQ. DNA for the CDR3: TGTGCCAGCAGCCAAGATGACAGCGACTATCAGCCCCAGCATTTT. Translation: CASSQDDSDYQPQHF.

CDR3 sequence (DNA): TGTGCCAGCAGCTTAGGTGTCAGAGGCCGTCAACTGTTTTTT. Translation: CASSLGVRGRQLFF. V and J are TRBV7-2 and TRBJ1-4; D call uncertain. The V and J ends lost 1 base and 12 bases respectively, with 15 bases between them. Germline-derived CDR1 and CDR2 are SGHTA and FQGNSA. This CDR3 has 14 residues.

This rearrangement joins TRBV5-6 to TRBJ1-5; TRBD1 agrees at 9 bases. The germline V gene encodes CDR1 SGHDT and CDR2 YYEEEE. V lost 0 bases and J lost 0; bases outside the gene matches: 4. The CDR3 is 17 residues long. CDR3 in amino acids: CASSLADRGFSNQPQHF. CDR3 nucleotide sequence: TGTGCCAGCAGCTTGGCCGACAGGGGGTTTAGCAATCAGCCCCAGCATTTT. Looking up the rest from reference TRBV5-6 and TRBJ1-5 gives the full variable domain: DAGVTQSPTHLIKTRGQQVTLRCSPKSGHDTVSWYQQALGQGPQFIFQYYEEEERQRGNFPDRFSGHQFPNYSSELNVNALLLGDSALYLCASSLADRGFSNQPQHFGDGTRLSIL.

The gene calls are TRBV7-3 and TRBJ2-5; 7 bases are a match to TRBD2. Germline CDR1 is SGHTA and CDR2 is FQGTGA. This CDR3 contains 15 residues. The trim removed 5 bases at V and 2 bases at J, leaving 8 bases unmatched. CDR3 sequence reads: CASSLLGLEQETQYF. The DNA of the CDR3 is TGTGCCAGCAGCCTACTAGGACTAGAGCAAGAGACCCAGTACTTC.